This passage covers 28 T cell receptor beta chains from one sample sequenced in a study of CD8+ T cells in alopecia areata. Treatment defined: oral pan-JAK inhibitor, 5-10 mg twice daily. Sequencing templates came from extracted RNA that was reverse transcribed into cDNA. Profiling relied on immunoSEQ multiplex PCR, and the TCRdb table lists in-frame clones only, not all of them. The sample lists about 200,000 clones; about three fifths were seen once. Sequenced here: CD4+ T cells sorted from blood, sampled at week 24, from a patient treated with tofacitinib. Every receptor here comes from a human donor with alopecia areata.

The V gene is TRBV6-5, the J gene TRBJ2-3; 7 bases agree with TRBD2. The CDR3 spans 13 residues. In germline, CDR1 is MNHEY, CDR2 SVGAGI. Trimming cost V 5 bases and J 2 bases; bases outside gene matches: 1. CDR3 sequence: CASSRDYTDTQYF. In DNA form, the CDR3 reads TGTGCCAGCAGTCGGGACTACACAGATACGCAGTATTTT.

The table lists this clone with a few counts. The genes are TRBV10-3 and TRBJ1-2, with a tentative D call TRBD1 (6 bases). Trimming shortened V by 2 bases and J by 8 bases, and 15 bases separated the two germline ends. Germline CDR1 is ENHRY and CDR2 is SYGVKD. This CDR3 contains 14 residues. Here the CDR3 reads CAISEEGGVGGYTF. DNA for the CDR3: TGTGCCATCAGTGAGGAAGGGGGAGTGGGAGGCTACACCTTC.

The chain links TRBV2 to TRBJ1-2; D unclear. The CDR3 is made up of 12 amino acids. V dropped 11 bases and J dropped 13 bases, with 23 bases sitting between them. CDR1 is SNHLY and CDR2 is FYNNEI in the germline V gene. The CDR3 reads CASTSPTQTPTF. The CDR3 DNA follows: TGTGCCTCCACATCTCCCACACAGACCCCCACCTTC.

The chain employs TRBV11-2 and TRBJ2-2, with D unclear. The CDR3 runs to 13 residues. Trimming removed 1 base at V and 7 bases at J, with 7 bases between. Per germline, CDR1 SGHAT and CDR2 FQNNGV. The CDR3 loop is CASSLVRGGELFF. CDR3 nucleotide sequence: TGTGCCAGCAGCTTAGTTCGCGGCGGGGAGCTGTTTTTT.

The sample holds a few counts of this clone. The J gene is TRBJ2-5, the V gene TRBV7-9; 7 nucleotides match TRBD2. J lost 2 bases, V lost 5 bases, and 5 bases had no gene match. The CDR3 sequence is 14 residues long. CDR1 and CDR2 from the germline V gene are SEHNR and FQNEAQ (reference sequence). The CDR3 nucleotides read TGTGCCAGCAGCCTGGGAGCGGGACAAGAGACCCAGTACTTC. As protein: CASSLGAGQETQYF.

The J gene is TRBJ2-1, the V gene TRBV7-3, with 7 bases fitting TRBD2. The CDR3 covers 15 residues. CDR1 and CDR2 (germline): SGHTA, FQGTGA. V shed 1 base, J shed 4 bases, and the junction held 4 bases outside the gene matches. In nucleotides, the CDR3 is TGTGCCAGCAGCTTAATCTCGGGGGGTTACAATGAGCAGTTCTTC. It is translated as CASSLISGGYNEQFF. Full variable domain (missing parts from reference TRBV7-3 and TRBJ2-1): GAGVSQTPSNKVTEKGKYVELRCDPISGHTALYWYRQSLGQGPEFLIYFQGTGAADDSGLPNDRFFAVRPEGSVSTLKIQRTERGDSAVYLCASSLISGGYNEQFFGPGTRLTVL.

In its sample, this clone was seen many times. The DNA for the CDR3 is TGCGCCAGCTCTTCGGCAAACAACTATGGCTACACCTTC. Residues: CASSSANNYGYTF. This chain joins TRBV5-1 and TRBJ1-2; unclear D gene. Trimming removed 7 bases from V and 2 bases from J, with 12 bases in between. Germline V gene lookup returns CDR1 SGHRS and CDR2 YFSETQ. The CDR3 has 13 residues.

J is TRBJ1-2 and V is TRBV5-1; 9 bases match TRBD1. The CDR3 spans 15 residues. The germline CDR1 and CDR2 sequences are SGHRS and YFSETQ. The ends lost 0 bases at V and 7 bases at J; junction bases unmatched: 7. For the CDR3, the DNA is TGCGCCAGCAGCTTGGCCGGGACAGGGCACAGTGGCTACACCTTC. This gives the protein CASSLAGTGHSGYTF. The variable domain in full, with the rest retrieved from reference TRBV5-1 and TRBJ1-2, is KAGVTQTPRYLIKTRGQQVTLSCSPISGHRSVSWYQQTPGQGLQFLFEYFSETQRNKGNFPGRFSGRQFSNSRSEMNVSTLELGDSALYLCASSLAGTGHSGYTFGSGTRLTVV.

The chain carries TRBV28 and TRBJ2-7, with D possibly matching TRBD1 (5 bases). V shed 8 bases and J shed 2 bases, with 16 bases lying between them. This CDR3 region has 14 residues. The V gene's germline CDR1 is MDHEN and CDR2 SYDVKM. The DNA for the CDR3 is TGTGCCAGCCTGGGCAGGGCCGTGGCCTACGAGCAGTACTTC. This sequence encodes CASLGRAVAYEQYF.

This sequence joins TRBV25-1 and TRBJ1-6; tentative D call: TRBD1 (6 bases). The CDR3 spans 16 residues. The V and J ends lost 4 bases and 4 bases respectively, with 14 bases between them. Germline loops: CDR1 MGHDK, CDR2 SYGVNS. As DNA, the CDR3 is TGTGCCAGCAGTGCCCGACAGGATCTTTATAATTCACCCCTCCACTTT. This sequence encodes CASSARQDLYNSPLHF.

The chain couples TRBV5-6 to TRBJ2-5; 10 nucleotides align to TRBD1. The V gene's germline CDR1 is SGHDT and CDR2 YYEEEE. The CDR3 contains 16 residues. With 3 bases clipped from V and 4 bases from J, the junction kept 9 bases outside the gene matches. DNA for the CDR3: TGTGCCAGCAGCTCATCTCCCGGGACAGGGGCAGAGACCCAGTACTTC. It specifies CASSSSPGTGAETQYF.

In this sample, this clone turned up a few times. This chain connects TRBV18 to TRBJ2-5; D ambiguous. The ends were cut back, 5 bases at V and 5 bases at J, with 18 bases in the middle. The germline gives CDR1 KGHSH, CDR2 LQKENI. This CDR3 comprises 15 residues. The CDR3 DNA reads TGTGCCAGCTCATCAACTGCGGACGATGCGGAGACCCAGTACTTC. Translating it yields CASSSTADDAETQYF.

The CDR3 here is CASGYASGEQFF. The CDR3 DNA sequence: TGTGCTAGTGGTTACGCTAGCGGGGAGCAGTTCTTC. The gene calls are TRBV12-5 and TRBJ2-1; 8 positions match TRBD2. Germline-derived CDR1 and CDR2 are LGHNT and FRNRAP. This CDR3 is 12 amino acids long. The ends lost 4 bases at V and 10 bases at J; junction bases unmatched: 3.

The CDR3 sequence is CASSEGGDRSHEQYF. CDR3 DNA sequence: TGTGCCAGCAGTGAAGGTGGAGACAGGAGTCACGAGCAGTACTTC. The chain combines TRBV2 with TRBJ2-7; D is perhaps TRBD1 (6 bases). The length of the CDR3 is 15 residues. CDR1 is SNHLY, CDR2 FYNNEI, per germline. V was clipped by 1 base and J by 5 bases, with 15 bases between them.

The gene calls are TRBV7-9 and TRBJ1-2; D is unclear. From germline, CDR1 is SEHNR and CDR2 FQNEAQ (reference sequence). The V and J ends lost 2 bases and 5 bases respectively, with 12 bases between them. The CDR3 has 14 amino acids. CDR3 amino acids: CASSLLLSLYGYTF. CDR3 DNA: TGTGCCAGCAGCTTACTCCTGAGCCTTTATGGCTACACCTTC.

The chain has TRBV7-2 and TRBJ1-1, with D possibly matching TRBD1 (6 bases). The CDR3 sequence is 15 residues long. V lost 9 bases and J lost 1, with 18 bases in between. Germline V lookup: CDR1 SGHTA, CDR2 FQGNSA. The CDR3 sequence is CASRPGGLANTEAFF. In DNA, the CDR3 is TGTGCCAGTAGACCCGGGGGCCTGGCGAACACTGAAGCTTTCTTT.

The chain links TRBV29-1 to TRBJ2-7; TRBD2 might be the D (6 bases). The V and J ends lost 1 base and 6 bases respectively, with 16 bases between them. The CDR3 runs to 14 residues. CDR1 and CDR2 from the germline V gene are SQVTM and ANQGSEA. In nucleotides, the CDR3 is TGCAGCGTTGAAGTAACTAGCCGATCGGCCGAGCAGTACTTC. Translated, it gives CSVEVTSRSAEQYF.

This clone came up a few times. The gene calls are TRBV19 and TRBJ1-1, with a weak D call TRBD1 (6 bases). The germline CDR1 and CDR2 sequences are LNHDA and SQIVND (reference sequence). This CDR3 has 14 residues. The ends were cut back, 6 bases at V and 10 bases at J, with 21 bases in the middle. The CDR3 region is CASSRGEGHSRAFF. As DNA, the CDR3 is TGTGCCAGTAGCAGGGGAGAGGGTCATTCTCGAGCTTTCTTT.

CDR3 nucleotide sequence: TGTGCCTGGAGGTGGACTAGCGGGAGCACAGATACGCAGTATTTT. It specifies CAWRWTSGSTDTQYF. The chain joins TRBV30 to TRBJ2-3; 11 bases fit TRBD2. J gave up 0 bases and V 3 bases, and 2 bases lay outside the gene matches. The CDR3 length is 15 residues. CDR1 is GTSNPN and CDR2 is SVGIG in the germline V gene (reference sequence).

The rearrangement links TRBV20-1 to TRBJ1-2; D unresolved. Germline-derived CDR1 and CDR2 are DFQATT and SNEGSKA (reference sequence). CDR3 length: 11 residues. V was trimmed by 5 bases and J by 1 base, leaving 5 bases between them. CDR3 in DNA: TGCAGTGCTTCAGTTAACTATGGCTACACCTTC. It encodes CSASVNYGYTF.

Regarding this clone: This same CDR3 is encoded by further DNA sequences in the sample. CDR3 nucleotides: TGTGCCAGCAGCTTAGCGAGGGGGATGAACACTGAAGCTTTCTTT. Translated, it gives CASSLARGMNTEAFF. This chain connects TRBV7-2 to TRBJ1-1; maybe TRBD1 (6 bases). CDR3 length: 15 residues. V was shortened by 0 bases and J by 0 bases, with 8 bases between the two germline ends. The germline V gene has CDR1 SGHTA and CDR2 FQGNSA.

The chain is built from TRBV23-1 and TRBJ2-2; no definite D call. TRBV23-1 is placed among ORFs of uncertain function. Trimming stripped 4 bases from V and 4 bases from J, with 10 bases between. The CDR3 extends over 14 amino acids. CDR3 amino acids: CASSPNFCTGELFF. In DNA form, the CDR3 reads TGCGCCAGCAGTCCGAACTTTTGCACCGGGGAGCTGTTTTTT.

The chain links TRBV27 to TRBJ1-1; D might be TRBD1 (5 bases). Deletions cut 8 bases from V and 0 bases from J, with 25 bases between. Germline assignment: CDR1 MNHEY and CDR2 SMNVEV (reference sequence). The CDR3 covers 18 residues. CDR3 sequence: CASQTSALDSQMNTEAFF. The CDR3, as DNA: TGTGCCAGCCAAACTAGTGCCTTAGACAGCCAGATGAACACTGAAGCTTTCTTT.

The chain carries TRBV7-6 and TRBJ2-3; D gene unclear. The CDR3 runs 18 residues. Trimming took off 1 base at V and 0 bases at J, with 17 bases between the two ends. Germline CDR1 is SGHVS and CDR2 is FNYEAQ. CDR3 DNA: TGTGCCAGCAGCTTAGGTCGGCCCGCAATTCAAAGCACAGATACGCAGTATTTT. Its translation is CASSLGRPAIQSTDTQYF.

The V and J genes are TRBV7-2 and TRBJ2-5, with D maybe TRBD2 (6 bases). Germline CDR1 SGHTA, CDR2 FQGNSA. Between the trimmed V and J ends, which lost 3 bases and 2 bases, there was a span of 13 bases. The CDR3 extends over 15 amino acids. The CDR3 spells CASSFGSGTQETQYF. The CDR3 DNA reads TGTGCCAGCAGCTTCGGGTCAGGGACTCAAGAGACCCAGTACTTC.

V is TRBV4-3 and J is TRBJ2-7; 7 bases line up with TRBD2. Germline V gives CDR1 LGHNA, CDR2 YSLEER. This CDR3 is 13 amino acids long. V trimming: 1 base; J trimming: 6 bases; junction bases outside the gene matches: 3. Written as DNA, the CDR3 is TGCGCCAGCAGCCAAGCTTTAGCGGGCGAGCAGTACTTC. Translating it yields CASSQALAGEQYF.

The CDR3 region has the DNA TGTGCCAGCAGCTTAAGCATCGGGGTTCGGCAAGAGACCCAGTACTTC. Protein: CASSLSIGVRQETQYF. The chain uses TRBV7-2 and TRBJ2-5, with TRBD2 as a possible D gene (5 bases). Germline CDR1 SGHTA, CDR2 FQGNSA. Trimming took 2 bases from V and 2 from J, leaving 15 bases between them. This CDR3 contains 16 residues.

Here the CDR3 DNA reads TGCAGCGTTTCCTGGGGCCAAGAGACCCAGTACTTC. Amino acids: CSVSWGQETQYF. The rearrangement links TRBV29-1 to TRBJ2-5; D not certain. Trimming left V 5 bases short and J 1 base short, with 8 bases between. Germline V gene sequence: CDR1 SQVTM, CDR2 ANQGSEA. This CDR3 contains 12 residues. The whole variable domain, filled in from reference TRBV29-1 and TRBJ2-5, reads SAVISQKPSRDICQRGTSLTIQCQVDSQVTMMFWYRQQPGQSLTLIATANQGSEATYESGFVIDKFPISRPNLTFSTLTVSNMSPEDSSIYLCSVSWGQETQYFGPGTRLLVL.